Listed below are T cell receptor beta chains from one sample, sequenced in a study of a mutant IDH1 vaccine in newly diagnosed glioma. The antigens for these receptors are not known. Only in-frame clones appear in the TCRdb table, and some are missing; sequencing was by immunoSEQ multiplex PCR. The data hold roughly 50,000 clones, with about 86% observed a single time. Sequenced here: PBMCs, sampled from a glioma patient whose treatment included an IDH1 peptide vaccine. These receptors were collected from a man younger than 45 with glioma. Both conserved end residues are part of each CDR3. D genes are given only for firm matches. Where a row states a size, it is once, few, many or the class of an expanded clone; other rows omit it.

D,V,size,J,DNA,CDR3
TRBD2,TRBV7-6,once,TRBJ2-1,TGTGCCAGCAGCTTAGGTGGACTAGCGGGGGCCAAGGGTGAGCAGTTCTTC,CASSLGGLAGAKGEQFF
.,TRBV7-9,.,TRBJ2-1,TGTGCCAGCAGCTTAGGGAAGTCCTACAATGAGCAGTTCTTC,CASSLGKSYNEQFF
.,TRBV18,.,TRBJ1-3,TGTGCCAGCTCACCAAGGGGCAGGGAAGTCGGAAACACCATATATTTT,CASSPRGREVGNTIYF
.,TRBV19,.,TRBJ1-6,TGTGCCAGTAGCACCGCCGGGACGGGAAAACCACCCCTCCACTTT,CASSTAGTGKPPLHF
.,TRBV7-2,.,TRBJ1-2,TGTGCCAGCAGCTTAGGTCCAGGGGCCGGCTATGGCTACACCTTC,CASSLGPGAGYGYTF
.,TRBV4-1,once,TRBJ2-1,TGCGCCAGCAGCCAAGATCCTCTGTATCATGAGCAGTTCTTC,CASSQDPLYHEQFF
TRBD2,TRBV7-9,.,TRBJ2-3,TGTGCCAGCAGCCTAACTAGCGGGGGAGCGAATACGCAGTATTTT,CASSLTSGGANTQYF
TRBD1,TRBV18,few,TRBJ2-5,TGTGCCAGCTCGGATGCAGGGGGCCACCAAGAGACCCAGTACTTC,CASSDAGGHQETQYF
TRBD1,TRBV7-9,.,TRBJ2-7,TGTGCCAGCAGTCTTTTAGGGACAGGGTCCTACGAGCAGTACTTC,CASSLLGTGSYEQYF
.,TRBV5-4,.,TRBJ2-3,TGTGCCAGCAGCAAAGGCAGGTCCTCTAGCACAGATACGCAGTATTTT,CASSKGRSSSTDTQYF
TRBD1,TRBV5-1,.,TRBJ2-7,TGCGCCAGCAGCCGGGACAGTCTCAACGAGCAGTACTTC,CASSRDSLNEQYF
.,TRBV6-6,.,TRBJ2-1,TGTGCCAGCAGAAAAAATGAGCAGTTCTTC,CASRKNEQFF
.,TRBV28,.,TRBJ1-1,TGTGCCAGCACCCGTTCTTGGACTGAAGCTTTCTTT,CASTRSWTEAFF
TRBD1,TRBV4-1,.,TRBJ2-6,TGCGCCAGCAGCCAAGGTGGACAGGGGCCTATCCGTTCGGCCAACGTCCTGACTTTC,CASSQGGQGPIRSANVLTF
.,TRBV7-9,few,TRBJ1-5,TGTGCCAGCAGCTCACAACGGGACAAAACCCAGCATTTT,CASSSQRDKTQHF
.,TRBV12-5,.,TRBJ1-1,TGTGCTAGTGGTCCGGAGGTCCGGTCCTTTGCTTTCTTT,CASGPEVRSFAFF
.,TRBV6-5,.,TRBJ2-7,TGTGCCAGCAGTTACACACAGAGCTCCTACGAGCAGTACTTC,CASSYTQSSYEQYF
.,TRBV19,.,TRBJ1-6,TGTGCCAGTAGTACACCGGGACGGGATAATTCACCCCTCCACTTT,CASSTPGRDNSPLHF
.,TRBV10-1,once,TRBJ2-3,TGCGCCAGCAGTGAGTCCACAGGAGGTACTACAGATACGCAGTATTTT,CASSESTGGTTDTQYF
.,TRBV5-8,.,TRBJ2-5,TGTGCCAGCAGCTACGGGTCCCAGGCCCGCCAGGGTACCCAGTACTTC,CASSYGSQARQGTQYF
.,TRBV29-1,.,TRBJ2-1,TGCAGCGTTGAGGGGGACTCTCACTCCTACAATGAGCAGTTCTTC,CSVEGDSHSYNEQFF
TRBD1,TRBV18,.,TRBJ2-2,TGTGCCAGCTCAGCCGACAGGGGCGCGAACACCGGGGAGCTGTTTTTT,CASSADRGANTGELFF
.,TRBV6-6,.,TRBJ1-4,TGTGCCAGCACCTCGACAGGTCTTAATGAAAAACTGTTTTTT,CASTSTGLNEKLFF
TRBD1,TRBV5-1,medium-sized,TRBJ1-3,TGCGCCAGCAGCCAAGGGGGCCGCTCTGGAAACACCATATATTTT,CASSQGGRSGNTIYF
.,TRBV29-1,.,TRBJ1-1,TGCAGCGCCGAGGGTGGATTGTACAAAAAGGACACTGAAGCTTTCTTT,CSAEGGLYKKDTEAFF
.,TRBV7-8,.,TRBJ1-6,TGTGCCAGCAGCTTAGGTTTGAGGGGGGTAGACTATAATTCACCCCTCCACTTT,CASSLGLRGVDYNSPLHF
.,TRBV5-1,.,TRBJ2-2,TGCGCCAGCAGCCTGGAGTATTCCGGTGGGACCGGGGAGCTGTTTTTT,CASSLEYSGGTGELFF
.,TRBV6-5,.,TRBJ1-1,TGTGCCACGACGGGCCCGTCGAACACTGAAGCTTTCTTT,CATTGPSNTEAFF
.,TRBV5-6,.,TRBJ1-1,TGTGCCAGCAGCTTGGAGACTACTGGTCGGACTGAAGCTTTCTTT,CASSLETTGRTEAFF
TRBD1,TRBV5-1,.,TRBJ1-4,TGCGCCAGCAGCACCGGACAGGGAAGGGACGAAAAACTGTTTTTT,CASSTGQGRDEKLFF
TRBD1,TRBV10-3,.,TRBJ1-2,TGTGCCATCAGTGATCCGGACAGGGGTACTAACTATGGCTACACCTTC,CAISDPDRGTNYGYTF
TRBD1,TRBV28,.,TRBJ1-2,TGTGCCAGCAGTTTTGACAGGGGGCTGTATGGCTACACCTTC,CASSFDRGLYGYTF
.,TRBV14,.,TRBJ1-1,TGTGCCAGCAGCCAAGTCATTACCCTGAACACTGAAGCTTTCTTT,CASSQVITLNTEAFF
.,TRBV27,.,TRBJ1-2,TGTGCCAGCAGTTCGTTTCAGTATAACTATGGCTACACCTTC,CASSSFQYNYGYTF
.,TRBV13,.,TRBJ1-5,TGTGCCAGCACCCTGGGGGGTAGCAATCAGCCCCAGCATTTT,CASTLGGSNQPQHF
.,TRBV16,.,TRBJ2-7,TGTGCCAGCAGCCAATGGGGGGCCGGGGCAAGCTCCTACGAGCAGTACTTC,CASSQWGAGASSYEQYF
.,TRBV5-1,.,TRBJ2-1,TGCGCCAGCAGCCCGGGACAAGGCTCCTACAATGAGCAGTTCTTC,CASSPGQGSYNEQFF
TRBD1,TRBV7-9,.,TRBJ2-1,TGTGCCAGCAGCCGGGGGGACAGGGGATACAATGAGCAGTTCTTC,CASSRGDRGYNEQFF
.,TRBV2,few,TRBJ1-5,TGTGCCAGCAGCGAGGACACTTCTAGCAATCAGCCCCAGCATTTT,CASSEDTSSNQPQHF
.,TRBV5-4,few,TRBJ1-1,TGTGCCGAAAGCAAGGGTTCTGAAGCTTTCTTT,CAESKGSEAFF
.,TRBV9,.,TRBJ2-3,TGTGCCAGCAGCCAGGTGCGGGGTAGCACAGATACGCAGTATTTT,CASSQVRGSTDTQYF
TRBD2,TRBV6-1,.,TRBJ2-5,TGTGCCAGCAGACTAGCGGGGTTCCGAGAGACCCAGTACTTC,CASRLAGFRETQYF
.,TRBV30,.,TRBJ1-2,TGTGCCTGGAGTACGGTCGGGAGGAGCTATGGCTACACCTTC,CAWSTVGRSYGYTF
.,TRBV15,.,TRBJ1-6,TGTGCCACCAGCAGATCACCGGTTATGTTTCTCCACTTT,CATSRSPVMFLHF
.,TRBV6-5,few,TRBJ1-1,TGTGCCAGCAGTTACTCTACGCCGAACACTGAAGCTTTCTTT,CASSYSTPNTEAFF
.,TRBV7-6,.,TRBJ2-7,TGTGCCAGCAGCCCCGGGACGGGAAACTACGAGCAGTACTTC,CASSPGTGNYEQYF
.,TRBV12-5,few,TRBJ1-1,TGTGCTAGTGGTTTGGTGCGGAACATGGGGGGACCAATGAACACTGAAGCTTTCTTT,CASGLVRNMGGPMNTEAFF
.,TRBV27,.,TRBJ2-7,TGTGCCAGCAGCCTGGGCCAAAACTACGAGCAGTACTTC,CASSLGQNYEQYF